This T cell receptor (beta chain) was obtained from a study of long-term antiretroviral therapy in people with HIV. Notes on the study in general: Comparison with controls showed narrower CDR3 length ranges in HIV repertoires. Neither ART adherence, viral resistance nor therapy changes were documented.

With survey level as its setting, the immunoSEQ assay was v3.0. The repertoire was sequenced with immunoSEQ multiplex PCR; TCRdb's copy has only in-frame clones and lacks some. The sample has around 19,000 clones; around 81% are singletons. Each contributor possessed a minimum of one pre-ART and a minimum of two post-ART PBMC samples. Each specimen consisted of 1-10 million cryopreserved PBMC prior to extraction of DNA. This clone was seen a handful of times. Antigen specificity is unknown. The specimen comprised unsorted PBMCs, sampled 2.9 years after starting antiretroviral therapy. The source is a woman aged 25 to 39 with HIV.

The CDR3 spells CASRYGQGSSGNTIYF. CDR3 sequence (DNA): TGTGCCAGCAGATACGGACAGGGATCCTCTGGAAACACCATATATTTT. The chain couples TRBV28 to TRBJ1-3; 8 bases are shared with TRBD1. Trimming took 6 bases from V and 0 from J; bases not matched to a gene: 7. The germline V gene encodes CDR1 MDHEN and CDR2 SYDVKM. This CDR3 region has 16 residues.